Listed below are T cell receptor beta chains from one sample, sequenced in a study of blood T cells in healthy people across ages. A single record per CDR3 protein comes from TCRdb applying MiXCR to the 5' RACE reads. The profile covers about 1,400,000 distinct CDR3 sequences, with approximately 59% appearing a single time and under 8.5% taken by the ten largest. Sample: blood. All receptors come from a man in his late teens or twenties in good health. Both conserved end residues are part of each CDR3. The size field is filled for only some rows; it gives once, few, many or a size class.

cdr3_aa,cdr3_length,v_call,clone_size,j_call
CASSYGTAGYEQYF,14,TRBV6-2/TRBV6-3,NA,TRBJ2-7
CASSVTLLAGAYEQYF,16,TRBV27,NA,NA
CASSTRDRGSDQPQHF,16,TRBV4-1,NA,TRBJ1-5
CASTITRGSTDTQYF,15,TRBV7-2,few,TRBJ2-3
CATSRRDSQETQYF,14,TRBV15,few,TRBJ2-5
CSASGDSYEQYF,12,TRBV20-1,NA,TRBJ2-7
CAISAGGSSDTQYF,14,TRBV10-3,NA,TRBJ2-3
CSAREGSGGASGANVLTF,18,TRBV20-1,NA,TRBJ2-6
CASSLDVDSSTDTQYF,16,TRBV5-1,NA,TRBJ2-3
CSALKGARIRGEQYF,15,TRBV20-1,NA,TRBJ2-5
CASSLAGREEETQYF,15,TRBV5-4,NA,TRBJ2-5
CAGKGPYSEQFF,12,TRBV12-3/TRBV12-4,NA,TRBJ2-1
CASSYDRVETEAFF,14,TRBV5-1,few,TRBJ1-1
CASSLSPGHGYTF,13,TRBV27,NA,TRBJ1-2
CSVVGESSGNEQFF,14,TRBV29-1,NA,TRBJ2-1
CASSGRIPYEQYF,13,TRBV18,few,TRBJ2-7